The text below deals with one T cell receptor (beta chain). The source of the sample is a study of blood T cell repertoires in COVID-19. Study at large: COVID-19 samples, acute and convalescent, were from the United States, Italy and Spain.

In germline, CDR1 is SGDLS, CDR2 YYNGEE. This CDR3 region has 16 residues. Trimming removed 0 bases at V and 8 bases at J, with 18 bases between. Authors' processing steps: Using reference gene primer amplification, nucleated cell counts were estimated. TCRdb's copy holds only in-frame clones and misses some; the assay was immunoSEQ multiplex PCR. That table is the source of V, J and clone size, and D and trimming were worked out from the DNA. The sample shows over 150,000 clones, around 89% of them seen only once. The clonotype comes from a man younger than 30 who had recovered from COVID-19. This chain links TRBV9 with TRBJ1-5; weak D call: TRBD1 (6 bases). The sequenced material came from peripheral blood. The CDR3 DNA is TGTGCCAGCAGCGTAGGCCAGGGGACCTACGGGGAGCCCCAGCATTTT. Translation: CASSVGQGTYGEPQHF.